This T cell receptor (beta chain) was sequenced for a study of CD8 T cells in Susac syndrome. Study outcomes and limitations: Regarding the TCR sequencing and HLA analysis, the study admitted that a relatively small number of individuals were involved.

Losses at the gene ends were 3 bases for V and 4 bases for J; bases not matched to a gene: 8. The CDR3 is 15 amino acids. The germline CDR1 and CDR2 sequences are LGHDT and YNNKEL (reference sequence). RNA amounts of roughly 0.5 to 1 ug underwent reverse transcription with random hexamers. From the immunoSEQ multiplex PCR reads, TCRdb called clonotypes with MiXCR, one entry per CDR3 protein. The repertoire holds 150,000 to 200,000 distinct CDR3 sequences, with just over 90% as singletons. With respect to this clonotype: What it binds is not known.

This receptor was taken from a human donor in good health. Sequencing was carried out using CD4+ T cells from PBMCs. This chain uses TRBV3-1 with TRBJ1-2, with 7 bases lining up with TRBD1. The CDR3 here is CASSQRQGGGYGYTF. CDR3 bases: TGTGCCAGCAGCCAGAGACAGGGCGGCGGCTATGGCTACACCTTC.